A selection of T cell receptor beta chains follows, all from one sample in a study of blood T cell repertoires in COVID-19. Using immunoSEQ multiplex PCR, the repertoire was profiled, and TCRdb retains in-frame clones only, with some absent. Of 200,000 or so clones in the sample, more than 75% were seen once. Sequenced: peripheral blood. Receptors were obtained from a man between 45 and 60 years old who had recovered from COVID-19. Both conserved end residues are part of each CDR3. The D gene is left open where the match is weak. Clone size is not always given. Where it is, it says once, few, many or a class for expanded clones.

TRBJ1-1 | TRBD1 | NA | TRBV27 | TGTGCCAGCAGTTCTGCCGGGACAGGGCCCCGTGAAGCTTTCTTT | CASSSAGTGPREAFF
TRBJ2-3 | NA | few | TRBV6-4 | TGTGCCAGCAGTGACTCAAGCGGAGGCGGCGCAGATACGCAGTATTTT | CASSDSSGGGADTQYF
TRBJ1-2 | NA | many | TRBV19 | TGTGCCAGTAGCGTCAGGGAAAATGGCTACACCTTC | CASSVRENGYTF
TRBJ2-3 | NA | NA | TRBV28 | TGTGCCAGCAGCGTTAGCCCTCGGACGCAGTATTTT | CASSVSPRTQYF
TRBJ1-6 | NA | NA | TRBV9 | TGTGCCAGCAGCCCCCACGCAGGAAATTCACCCCTCCACTTT | CASSPHAGNSPLHF
TRBJ2-1 | NA | NA | TRBV5-4 | TGTGCCAGCAGCTTTCGGACGGGAAGCTCCTACAATGAGCAGTTCTTC | CASSFRTGSSYNEQFF
TRBJ2-7 | NA | NA | TRBV2 | TGTGCCACCGAGGACGGGAGCTCCTACGAGCAGTACTTC | CATEDGSSYEQYF
TRBJ2-1 | NA | NA | TRBV7-2 | TGTGCCAGCAGCTTAGCTGGCGGAGCAACCTACAATGAGCAGTTCTTC | CASSLAGGATYNEQFF
TRBJ2-5 | TRBD2 | NA | TRBV7-9 | TGTGCCAGCAGCTTGGGTAGCGGGCTGAAGACCCAGTACTTC | CASSLGSGLKTQYF
TRBJ1-2 | TRBD1 | NA | TRBV3-1/TRBV3-2 | TGTGCCAGCAGCCAAGGTCACGCGTCGGGACAGGGGGCGCCTTGGATTGGCTACACCTTC | CASSQGHASGQGAPWIGYTF
TRBJ2-3 | NA | NA | TRBV24-1 | TGTGCCACCAGTGACCCCCGGGACAACCTGAACACAGATACGCAGTATTTT | CATSDPRDNLNTDTQYF
TRBJ2-5 | TRBD1 | NA | TRBV30 | TGTGCCTGGAGGATACAGGGGGCCGGAGAGACCCAGTACTTC | CAWRIQGAGETQYF
TRBJ2-4 | TRBD2 | NA | TRBV10-3 | TGTGCCATCAGTGAGTCGGGGGGGATCGAAAACATTCAGTACTTC | CAISESGGIENIQYF
TRBJ2-7 | NA | once | TRBV6-5 | TGTGCCAGCGAGTCGGGGGACCAACTCTACGAGCAGTACTTC | CASESGDQLYEQYF
TRBJ2-7 | TRBD2 | once | TRBV3-1/TRBV3-2 | TGTGCCAGCAGCCGAGGGACTAGCGGGAGCGCAATCGCCGAGCAGTACTTC | CASSRGTSGSAIAEQYF
TRBJ2-7 | NA | once | TRBV27 | TGTGCCAGCAGTCTGGACGGGGCCTACGAGCAGTACTTC | CASSLDGAYEQYF
TRBJ2-5 | NA | NA | TRBV7-6 | TGTGCCAGCATCCCAAAACCTAGAGCGACCCAAGAGACCCAGTACTTC | CASIPKPRATQETQYF
TRBJ2-2 | TRBD2 | NA | TRBV28 | TGTGCCAGCAGTTTGGGGGGACTAGTAGACGGGGAGCTGTTTTTT | CASSLGGLVDGELFF
TRBJ1-1 | TRBD1 | NA | TRBV18 | TGTGCCAGCTCACTAATGCAGTCGGGACAGGGGACGTCGAACACTGAAGCTTTCTTT | CASSLMQSGQGTSNTEAFF
TRBJ2-7 | TRBD1 | once | TRBV5-1 | TGCGCCAGCAGCTGGAACGGGGCAAGGGGGCCCTCCTACGAGCAGTACTTC | CASSWNGARGPSYEQYF
TRBJ2-3 | TRBD2 | once | TRBV11-1 | TGTGCCAGCAGCCTAGCGGCCAACACAGATACGCAGTATTTT | CASSLAANTDTQYF
TRBJ1-2 | TRBD1 | NA | TRBV18 | TGTGCCAGCTCACCAAACAACCGCGGGGGACAGGGACAAGCTAACTATGGCTACACCTTC | CASSPNNRGGQGQANYGYTF
TRBJ1-1 | NA | NA | TRBV5-1 | TGCGCCAGCAGCTTGGGCGGGGGATGGACTGAAGCTTTCTTT | CASSLGGGWTEAFF